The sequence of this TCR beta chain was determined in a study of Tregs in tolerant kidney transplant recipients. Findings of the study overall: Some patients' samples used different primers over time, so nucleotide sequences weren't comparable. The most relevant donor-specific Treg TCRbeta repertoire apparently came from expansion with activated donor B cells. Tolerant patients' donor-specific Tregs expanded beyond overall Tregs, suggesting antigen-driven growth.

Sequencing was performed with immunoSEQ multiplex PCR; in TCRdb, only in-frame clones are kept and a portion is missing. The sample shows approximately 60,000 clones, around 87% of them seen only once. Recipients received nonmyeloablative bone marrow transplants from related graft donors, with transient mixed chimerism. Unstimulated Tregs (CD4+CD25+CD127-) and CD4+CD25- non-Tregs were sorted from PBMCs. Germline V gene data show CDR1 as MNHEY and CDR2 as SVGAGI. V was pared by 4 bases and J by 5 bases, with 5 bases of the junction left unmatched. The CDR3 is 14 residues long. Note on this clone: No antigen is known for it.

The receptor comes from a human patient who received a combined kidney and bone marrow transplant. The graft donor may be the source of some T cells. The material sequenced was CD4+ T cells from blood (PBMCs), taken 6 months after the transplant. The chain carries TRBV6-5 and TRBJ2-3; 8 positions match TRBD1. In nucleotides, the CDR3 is TGTGCCAGCAGTTTAGGACAGGGTAGAGATACGCAGTATTTT. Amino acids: CASSLGQGRDTQYF.